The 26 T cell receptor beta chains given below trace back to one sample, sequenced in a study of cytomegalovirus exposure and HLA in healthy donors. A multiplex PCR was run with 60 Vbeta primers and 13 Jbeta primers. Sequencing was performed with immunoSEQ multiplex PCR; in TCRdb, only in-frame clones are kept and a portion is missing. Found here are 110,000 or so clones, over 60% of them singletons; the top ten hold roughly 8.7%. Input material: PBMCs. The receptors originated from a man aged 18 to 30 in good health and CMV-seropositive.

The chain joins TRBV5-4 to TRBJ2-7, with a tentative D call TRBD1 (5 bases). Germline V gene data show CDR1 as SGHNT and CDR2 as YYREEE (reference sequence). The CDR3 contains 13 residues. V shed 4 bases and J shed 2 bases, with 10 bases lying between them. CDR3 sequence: CASSIDRTYEQYV. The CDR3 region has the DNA TGTGCCAGCAGCATCGACAGAACCTACGAGCAGTACGTC.

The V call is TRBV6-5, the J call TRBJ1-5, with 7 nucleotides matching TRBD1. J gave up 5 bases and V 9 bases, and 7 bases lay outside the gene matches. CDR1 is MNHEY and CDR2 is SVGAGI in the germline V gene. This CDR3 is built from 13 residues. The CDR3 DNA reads TGTGCCAGTAGGGACAGCCGATATCAGCCCCAGCATTTT. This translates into CASRDSRYQPQHF.

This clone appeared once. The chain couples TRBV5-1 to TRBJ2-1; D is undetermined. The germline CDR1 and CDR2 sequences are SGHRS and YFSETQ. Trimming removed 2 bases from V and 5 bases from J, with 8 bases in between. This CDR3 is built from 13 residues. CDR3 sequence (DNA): TGCGCCAGCAGCTTTCGAGAGAACAATGAGCAGTTCTTC. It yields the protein CASSFRENNEQFF.

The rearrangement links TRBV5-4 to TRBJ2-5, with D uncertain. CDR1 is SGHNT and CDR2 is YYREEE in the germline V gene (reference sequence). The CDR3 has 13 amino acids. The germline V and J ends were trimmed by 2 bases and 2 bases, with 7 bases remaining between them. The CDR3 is CASSFSEQETQYF. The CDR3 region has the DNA TGTGCCAGCAGCTTTTCTGAGCAAGAGACCCAGTACTTC.

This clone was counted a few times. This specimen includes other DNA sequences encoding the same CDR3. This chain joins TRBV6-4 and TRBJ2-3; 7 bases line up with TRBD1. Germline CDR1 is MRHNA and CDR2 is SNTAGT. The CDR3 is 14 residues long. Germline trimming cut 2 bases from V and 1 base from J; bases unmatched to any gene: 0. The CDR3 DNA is TGTGCCAGCAGTGACGGGACAGGCACAGATACGCAGTATTTT. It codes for CASSDGTGTDTQYF.

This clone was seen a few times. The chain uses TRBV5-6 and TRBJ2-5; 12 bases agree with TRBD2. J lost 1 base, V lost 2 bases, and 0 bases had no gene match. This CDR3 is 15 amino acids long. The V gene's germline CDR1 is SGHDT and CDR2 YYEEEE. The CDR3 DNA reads TGTGCCAGCAGCTTACTAGCGGGGGGCCAAGAGACCCAGTACTTC. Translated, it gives CASSLLAGGQETQYF.

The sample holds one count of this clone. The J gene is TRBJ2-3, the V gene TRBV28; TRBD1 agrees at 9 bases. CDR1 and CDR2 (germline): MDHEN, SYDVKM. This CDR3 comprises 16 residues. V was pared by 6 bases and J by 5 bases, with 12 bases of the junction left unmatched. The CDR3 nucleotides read TGTGCCAGCAGGGAGGGACAGGGCGGTTTTGAAGATACGCAGTATTTT. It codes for CASREGQGGFEDTQYF.

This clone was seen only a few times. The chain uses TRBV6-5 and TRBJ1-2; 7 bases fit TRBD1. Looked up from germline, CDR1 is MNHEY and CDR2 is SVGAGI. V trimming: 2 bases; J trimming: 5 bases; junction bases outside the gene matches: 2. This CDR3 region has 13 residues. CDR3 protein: CASSYQGGYGYTF. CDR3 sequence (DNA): TGTGCCAGCAGTTACCAGGGGGGATATGGCTACACCTTC.

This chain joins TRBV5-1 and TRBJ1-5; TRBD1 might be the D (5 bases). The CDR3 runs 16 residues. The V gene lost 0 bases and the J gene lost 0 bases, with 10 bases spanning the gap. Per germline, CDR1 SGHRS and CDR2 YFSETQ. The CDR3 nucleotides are TGCGCCAGCAGCTTGGAGGGGCTCAGTAGCAATCAGCCCCAGCATTTT. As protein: CASSLEGLSSNQPQHF.

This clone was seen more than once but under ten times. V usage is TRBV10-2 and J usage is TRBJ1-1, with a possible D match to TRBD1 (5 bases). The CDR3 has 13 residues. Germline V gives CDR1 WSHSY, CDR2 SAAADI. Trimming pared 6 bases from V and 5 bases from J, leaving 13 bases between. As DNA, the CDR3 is TGCGCCAGCAGCTTGGGGGGTTTAACTGAAGCTTTCTTT. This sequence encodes CASSLGGLTEAFF.

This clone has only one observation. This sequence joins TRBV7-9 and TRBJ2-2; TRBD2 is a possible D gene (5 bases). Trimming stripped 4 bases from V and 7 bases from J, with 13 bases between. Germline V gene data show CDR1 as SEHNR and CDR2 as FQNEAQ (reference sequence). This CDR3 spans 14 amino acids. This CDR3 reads CASSSTFGGGELFF. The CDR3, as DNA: TGTGCCAGCAGCTCTACATTCGGAGGCGGGGAGCTGTTTTTT.

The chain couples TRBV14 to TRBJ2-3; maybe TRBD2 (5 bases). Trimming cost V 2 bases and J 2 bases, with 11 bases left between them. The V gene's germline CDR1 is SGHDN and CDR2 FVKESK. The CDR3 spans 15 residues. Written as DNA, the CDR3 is TGTGCCAGCAGCCAAACCGGGATAATCACAGATACGCAGTATTTT. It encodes CASSQTGIITDTQYF.

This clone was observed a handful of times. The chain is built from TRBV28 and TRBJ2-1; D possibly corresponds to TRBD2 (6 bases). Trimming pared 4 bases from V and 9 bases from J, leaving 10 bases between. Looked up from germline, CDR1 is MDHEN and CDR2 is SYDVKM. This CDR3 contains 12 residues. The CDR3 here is CASSSLGGEQFF. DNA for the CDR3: TGTGCCAGCAGTTCCCTCGGGGGTGAGCAGTTCTTC.

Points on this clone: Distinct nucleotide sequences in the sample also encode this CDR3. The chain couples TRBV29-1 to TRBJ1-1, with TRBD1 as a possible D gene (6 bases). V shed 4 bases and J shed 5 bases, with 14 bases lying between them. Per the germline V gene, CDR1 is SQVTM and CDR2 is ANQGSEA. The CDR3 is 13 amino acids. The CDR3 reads CSVAARGETEAFF. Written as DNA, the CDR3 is TGCAGCGTTGCCGCCAGGGGCGAAACTGAAGCTTTCTTT.

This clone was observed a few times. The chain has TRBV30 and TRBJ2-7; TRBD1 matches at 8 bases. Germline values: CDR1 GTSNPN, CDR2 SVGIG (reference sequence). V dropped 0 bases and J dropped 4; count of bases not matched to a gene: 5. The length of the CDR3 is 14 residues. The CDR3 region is CAWSVATGAYEQYF. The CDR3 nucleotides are TGTGCCTGGAGTGTTGCGACAGGGGCGTACGAGCAGTACTTC.

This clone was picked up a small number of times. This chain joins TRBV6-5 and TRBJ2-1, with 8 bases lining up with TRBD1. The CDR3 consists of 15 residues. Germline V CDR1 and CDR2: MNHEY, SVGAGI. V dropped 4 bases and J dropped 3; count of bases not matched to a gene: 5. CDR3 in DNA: TGTGCCAGCAGTTCAAGGGACAGGCGCTACAATGAGCAGTTCTTC. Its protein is CASSSRDRRYNEQFF.

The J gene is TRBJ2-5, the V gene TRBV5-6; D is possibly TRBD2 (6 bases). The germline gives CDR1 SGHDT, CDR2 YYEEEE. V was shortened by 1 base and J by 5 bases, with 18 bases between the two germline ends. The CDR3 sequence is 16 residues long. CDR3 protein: CASSLFFGLANETQYF. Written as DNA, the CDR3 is TGTGCCAGCAGCTTGTTCTTCGGGCTAGCGAACGAGACCCAGTACTTC.

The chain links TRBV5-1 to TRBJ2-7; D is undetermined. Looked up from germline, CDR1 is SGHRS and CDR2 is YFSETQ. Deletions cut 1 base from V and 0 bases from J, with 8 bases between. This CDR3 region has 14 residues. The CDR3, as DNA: TGCGCCAGCAGCTTGTTACTCGGCTCCTACGAGCAGTACTTC. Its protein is CASSLLLGSYEQYF. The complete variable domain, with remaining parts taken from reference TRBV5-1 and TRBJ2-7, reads KAGVTQTPRYLIKTRGQQVTLSCSPISGHRSVSWYQQTPGQGLQFLFEYFSETQRNKGNFPGRFSGRQFSNSRSEMNVSTLELGDSALYLCASSLLLGSYEQYFGPGTRLTVT.

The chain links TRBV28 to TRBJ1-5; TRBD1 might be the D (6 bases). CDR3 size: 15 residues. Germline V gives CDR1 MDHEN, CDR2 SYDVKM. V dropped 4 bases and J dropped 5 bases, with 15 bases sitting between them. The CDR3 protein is CASSSWSGAHQPQHF. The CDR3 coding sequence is TGTGCCAGCAGTTCTTGGTCAGGGGCCCATCAGCCCCAGCATTTT.

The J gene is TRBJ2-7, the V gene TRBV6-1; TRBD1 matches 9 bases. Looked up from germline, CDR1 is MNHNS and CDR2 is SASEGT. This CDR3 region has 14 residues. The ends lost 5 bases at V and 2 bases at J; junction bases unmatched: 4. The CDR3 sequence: CASSPRQGAYEQYF. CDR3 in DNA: TGTGCCAGCAGTCCGAGACAGGGGGCCTACGAGCAGTACTTC.

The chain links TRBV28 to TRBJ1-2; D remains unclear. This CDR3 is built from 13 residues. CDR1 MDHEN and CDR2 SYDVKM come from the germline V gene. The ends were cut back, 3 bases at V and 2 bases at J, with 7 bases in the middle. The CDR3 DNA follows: TGTGCCAGCAGTTTGTTACAAAACTATGGCTACACCTTC. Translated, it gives CASSLLQNYGYTF.

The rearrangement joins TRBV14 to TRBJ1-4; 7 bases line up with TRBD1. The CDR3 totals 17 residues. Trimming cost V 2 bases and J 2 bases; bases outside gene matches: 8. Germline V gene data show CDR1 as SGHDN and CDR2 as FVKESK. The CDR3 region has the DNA TGTGCCAGCAGCCAACGAATAAGGGGGCGGACTAATGAAAAACTGTTTTTT. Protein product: CASSQRIRGRTNEKLFF.

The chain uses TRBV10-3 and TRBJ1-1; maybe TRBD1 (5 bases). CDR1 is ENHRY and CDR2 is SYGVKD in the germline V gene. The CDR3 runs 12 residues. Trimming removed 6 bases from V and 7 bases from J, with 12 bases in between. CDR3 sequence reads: CAISSGKGEAFF. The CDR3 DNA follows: TGTGCCATCAGCTCAGGGAAAGGTGAAGCTTTCTTT.

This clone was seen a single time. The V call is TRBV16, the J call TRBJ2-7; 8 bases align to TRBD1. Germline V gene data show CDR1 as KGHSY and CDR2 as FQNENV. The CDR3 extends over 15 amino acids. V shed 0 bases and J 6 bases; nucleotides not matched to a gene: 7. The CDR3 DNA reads TGTGCCAGCAGCCAATCTCAGGGGGCTCAGGGCGAGCAGTACGTC. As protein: CASSQSQGAQGEQYV.

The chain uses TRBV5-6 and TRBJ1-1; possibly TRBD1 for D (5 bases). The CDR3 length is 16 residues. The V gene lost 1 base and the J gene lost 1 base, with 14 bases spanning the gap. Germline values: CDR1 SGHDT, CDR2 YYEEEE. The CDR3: CASSLIYGAGNTEAFF. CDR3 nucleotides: TGTGCCAGCAGCTTGATATATGGGGCCGGGAACACTGAAGCTTTCTTT. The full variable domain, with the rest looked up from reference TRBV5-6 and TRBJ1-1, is DAGVTQSPTHLIKTRGQQVTLRCSPKSGHDTVSWYQQALGQGPQFIFQYYEEEERQRGNFPDRFSGHQFPNYSSELNVNALLLGDSALYLCASSLIYGAGNTEAFFGQGTRLTVV.

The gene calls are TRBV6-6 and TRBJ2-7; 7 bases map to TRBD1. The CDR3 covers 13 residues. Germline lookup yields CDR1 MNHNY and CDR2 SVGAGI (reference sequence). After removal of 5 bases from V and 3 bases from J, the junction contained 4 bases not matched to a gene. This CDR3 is CASSRQGNYEQYF. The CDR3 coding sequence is TGTGCCAGCAGTCGACAGGGAAACTACGAGCAGTACTTC.